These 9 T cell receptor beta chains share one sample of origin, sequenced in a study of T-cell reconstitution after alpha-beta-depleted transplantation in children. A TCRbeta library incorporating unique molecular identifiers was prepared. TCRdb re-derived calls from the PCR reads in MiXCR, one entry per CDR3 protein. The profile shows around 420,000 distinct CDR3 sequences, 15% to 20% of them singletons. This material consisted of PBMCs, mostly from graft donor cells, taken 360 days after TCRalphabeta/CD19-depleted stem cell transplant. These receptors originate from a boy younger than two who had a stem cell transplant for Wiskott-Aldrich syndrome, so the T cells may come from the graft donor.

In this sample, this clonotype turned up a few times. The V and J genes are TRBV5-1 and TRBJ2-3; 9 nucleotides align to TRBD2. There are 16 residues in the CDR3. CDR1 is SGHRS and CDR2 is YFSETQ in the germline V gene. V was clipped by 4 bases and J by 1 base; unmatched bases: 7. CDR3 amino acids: CASSPRRLAGTDTQYF. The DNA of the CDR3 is TGCGCCAGCAGCCCGAGAAGACTAGCGGGCACAGATACGCAGTATTTT.

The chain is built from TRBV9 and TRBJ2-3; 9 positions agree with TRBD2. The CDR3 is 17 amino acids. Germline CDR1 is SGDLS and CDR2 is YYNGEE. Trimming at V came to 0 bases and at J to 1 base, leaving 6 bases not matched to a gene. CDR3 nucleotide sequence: TGTGCCAGCAGCGTAGTCGGGGAGCGGGAGGGCACAGATACGCAGTATTTT. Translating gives CASSVVGEREGTDTQYF.

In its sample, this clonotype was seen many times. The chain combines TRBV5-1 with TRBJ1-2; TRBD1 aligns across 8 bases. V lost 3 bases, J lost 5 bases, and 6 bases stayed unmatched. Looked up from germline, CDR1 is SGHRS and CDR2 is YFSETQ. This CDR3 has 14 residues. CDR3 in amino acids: CASSSPGQDYGYTF. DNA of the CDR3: TGCGCCAGCAGCTCTCCGGGACAGGATTATGGCTACACCTTC.

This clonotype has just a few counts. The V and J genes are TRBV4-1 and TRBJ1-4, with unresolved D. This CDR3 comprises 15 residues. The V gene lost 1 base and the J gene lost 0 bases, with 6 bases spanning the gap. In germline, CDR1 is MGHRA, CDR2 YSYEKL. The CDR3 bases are TGCGCCAGCAGCCAAGGTACGACAACTAATGAAAAACTGTTTTTT. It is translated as CASSQGTTTNEKLFF.

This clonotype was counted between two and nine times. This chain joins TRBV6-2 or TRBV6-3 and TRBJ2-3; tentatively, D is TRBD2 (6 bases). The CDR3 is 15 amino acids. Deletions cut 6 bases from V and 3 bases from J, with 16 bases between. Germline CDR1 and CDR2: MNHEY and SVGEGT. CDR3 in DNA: TGTGCCAGCAGCCCCCCGGGACTTAGAACAGATACGCAGTATTTT. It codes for CASSPPGLRTDTQYF.

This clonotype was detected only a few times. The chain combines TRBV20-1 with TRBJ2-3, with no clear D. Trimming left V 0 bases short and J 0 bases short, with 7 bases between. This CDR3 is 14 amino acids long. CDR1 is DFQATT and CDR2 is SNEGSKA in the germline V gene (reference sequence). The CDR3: CSARDSSSTDTQYF. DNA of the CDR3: TGCAGTGCTAGAGATAGCTCCAGCACAGATACGCAGTATTTT.

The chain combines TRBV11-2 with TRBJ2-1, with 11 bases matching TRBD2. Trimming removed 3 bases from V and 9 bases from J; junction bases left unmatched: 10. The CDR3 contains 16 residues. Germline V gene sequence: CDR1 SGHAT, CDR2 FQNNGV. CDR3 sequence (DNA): TGTGCCAGCAGCTTTCCCGGGACTAGCGGCGGGCGTGAGCAGTTCTTC. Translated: CASSFPGTSGGREQFF.

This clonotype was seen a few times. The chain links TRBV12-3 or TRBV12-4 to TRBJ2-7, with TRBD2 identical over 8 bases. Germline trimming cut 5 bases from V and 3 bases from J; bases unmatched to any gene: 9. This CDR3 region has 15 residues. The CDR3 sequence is CASSPGLAPFYEQYF. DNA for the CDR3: TGTGCCAGCAGTCCAGGACTAGCCCCATTCTACGAGCAGTACTTC.

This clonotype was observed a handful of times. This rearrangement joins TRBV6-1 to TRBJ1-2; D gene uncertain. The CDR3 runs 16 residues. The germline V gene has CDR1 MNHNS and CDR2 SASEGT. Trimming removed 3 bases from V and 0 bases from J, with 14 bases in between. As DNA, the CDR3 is TGTGCCAGCAGTGACCGACTTTTACAGCCTAACTATGGCTACACCTTC. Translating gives CASSDRLLQPNYGYTF.